A selection of T cell receptor beta chains follows, all from one sample in a study of blood T cells in healthy people across ages. TCRdb reprocessed the 5' RACE reads via MiXCR and lists one record per CDR3 protein. This table has 600,000 to 1,000,000 distinct CDR3 sequences, roughly 64% appearing once. The material sequenced was blood. These receptors originate from a man aged 30-40 years in good health. Each CDR3 is given with its conserved first and last residue. The D gene is left open where the match is weak. Part of the rows lack a size; the others show once, few, many or a class for expanded clones.

>15|TRBD1|-|TRBJ1-2|TRBV29-1
CSVPGQGAYGYGYTF
TGCAGCGTTCCCGGACAGGGGGCTTATGGGTATGGCTACACCTTC
>14|-|-|TRBJ2-3|TRBV25-1
CASSVTEEADTQYF
TGTGCCAGCAGTGTTACAGAGGAGGCAGATACGCAGTATTTT
>13|-|-|TRBJ2-5|TRBV7-2
CASSSNGEETQYF
TGTGCCAGCAGCTCCAACGGGGAAGAGACCCAGTACTTC
>14|-|-|TRBJ1-1|TRBV4-1
CASSQVMAATEAFF
TGCGCCAGCAGCCAAGTTATGGCAGCCACTGAAGCTTTCTTT
>16|-|-|TRBJ2-1|TRBV20-1
CSARDSGQGTRNEQFF
TGCAGTGCTAGAGATTCTGGGCAGGGGACCAGGAATGAGCAGTTCTTC
>14|TRBD1|-|TRBJ1-2|TRBV6-5
CASRTGRRVDGYTF
TGTGCCAGCAGGACAGGGAGGAGGGTAGATGGCTACACCTTC
>14|-|-|TRBJ1-2|TRBV20-1
CSAISGLGQAGYTF
TGCAGTGCTATTAGTGGTTTAGGGCAAGCAGGCTACACCTTC
>14|-|-|TRBJ1-2|TRBV18
CASSLPGENYGYTF
TGTGCCAGCTCACTACCCGGGGAGAACTATGGCTACACCTTC
>16|TRBD1|few|TRBJ1-2|TRBV6-5
CASKGQGALDSHGYTF
TGTGCCAGCAAGGGGCAGGGGGCACTTGATTCGCATGGCTACACCTTC
>11|-|-|TRBJ2-3|TRBV29-1
CSLGGTDTQYF
TGCAGCCTTGGAGGAACAGATACGCAGTATTTT
>15|-|-|TRBJ2-1|TRBV7-8
CASSSAQGAYNEQFF
TGTGCCAGCAGCTCTGCCCAAGGGGCCTACAATGAGCAGTTCTTC
>13|-|once|TRBJ1-1|TRBV6-5
CASSYSPQQEAFF
TGTGCCAGCAGTTACTCGCCCCAGCAAGAAGCTTTCTTT
>14|TRBD1|few|TRBJ1-1|TRBV14
CASSFHTGATEAFF
TGTGCCAGCAGCTTCCACACAGGGGCCACTGAAGCTTTCTTT
>15|TRBD1|-|TRBJ2-5|TRBV12-3/TRBV12-4
CASSRDRGQKETQYF
TGTGCCAGCAGTCGGGACAGGGGACAGAAAGAGACCCAGTACTTC
>11|-|once|TRBJ2-3|TRBV7-9
CASSLGTEGYF
TGTGCCAGCAGCTTAGGTACAGAAGGGTATTTT
>14|-|-|TRBJ1-4|TRBV29-1
CSVQGAEGDEKLFF
TGCAGCGTTCAAGGCGCGGAAGGAGATGAAAAACTGTTTTTT
>13|-|-|TRBJ1-6|TRBV20-1
CSARATRDSPLHF
TGCAGTGCTAGGGCGACCAGGGATTCACCCCTCCACTTT
>14|-|-|TRBJ2-1|TRBV2
CAHQTGSSYNEQFF
TGTGCCCACCAAACGGGGAGCTCCTACAATGAGCAGTTCTTC
>13|TRBD1|once|TRBJ1-2|TRBV7-2
CASSRGQGAGYTF
TGTGCCAGCAGCCGTGGACAGGGGGCTGGCTACACCTTC
>14|-|-|TRBJ2-3|TRBV12-3/TRBV12-4
CASKPRGDTDTQYF
TGTGCCAGCAAACCCAGGGGAGACACAGATACGCAGTATTTT
>15|TRBD2|few|TRBJ2-7|TRBV20-1
CSAPGRRTRPYEQYF
TGCAGTGCGCCCGGTAGAAGGACTAGGCCCTACGAGCAGTACTTC
>14|-|-|TRBJ2-7|TRBV4-3
CASSPRSRSYEQYF
TGCGCCAGCAGCCCGCGGAGTCGGAGCTACGAGCAGTACTTC
>14|-|few|TRBJ1-2|TRBV12-3/TRBV12-4
CASRRGLGVAGYTF
TGTGCCAGCAGACGGGGGCTTGGAGTTGCTGGCTACACCTTC
>13|TRBD1|-|TRBJ1-2|TRBV12-3/TRBV12-4
CASRPGQVWGYTF
TGTGCCAGCAGACCTGGACAGGTGTGGGGCTACACCTTC
>13|-|-|TRBJ2-5|TRBV7-6
CASSSYREETQYF
TGTGCCAGCAGCTCCTACAGGGAAGAGACCCAGTACTTC
>15|TRBD2|few|TRBJ2-7|TRBV28
CASSPTGTSRDEQYF
TGTGCCAGCAGCCCGACCGGGACTAGCAGGGACGAGCAGTACTTC
>14|-|-|TRBJ1-1|TRBV4-3
CASSPKQGWTEAFF
TGCGCCAGCAGCCCCAAACAGGGTTGGACTGAAGCTTTCTTT
>15|-|few|TRBJ2-3|TRBV7-9
CASSAWTPSTDTQYF
TGTGCCAGCAGCGCCTGGACACCTAGCACAGATACGCAGTATTTT
>20|-|-|TRBJ1-2|TRBV20-1
CSARVQGVLAGPLINYGYTF
TGCAGTGCTAGAGTTCAGGGAGTCTTGGCCGGCCCTCTGATTAACTATGGCTACACCTTC
>19|TRBD2|-|TRBJ2-3|TRBV10-3
CAISESGLGLAGDTDTQYF
TGTGCCATCAGTGAGTCCGGCCTTGGACTAGCGGGGGACACAGATACGCAGTATTTT
>18|TRBD1|-|TRBJ2-1|TRBV29-1
CSVYLHTAGQVPYNGQFF
TGCAGCGTTTATTTGCACACGGCAGGACAGGTGCCCTACAATGGGCAGTTCTTC
>16|TRBD2|-|TRBJ2-5|TRBV24-1
CATSDFVAGVRETQYF
TGTGCCACCAGTGATTTCGTAGCGGGAGTGCGGGAGACCCAGTACTTC
>14|TRBD2|-|TRBJ2-3|TRBV29-1
CSVYGRAGGDTQYF
TGCAGCGTTTATGGACGAGCGGGAGGAGATACGCAGTATTTT
>18|-|few|TRBJ2-3|TRBV5-1
CASSLALVALRVADTQYF
TGCGCCAGCAGCTTGGCCTTGGTAGCGCTCCGGGTCGCAGATACGCAGTATTTT
>16|TRBD1|-|TRBJ2-1|TRBV6-2/TRBV6-3
CASSALRTGGWNEQFF
TGTGCCAGCAGTGCCTTAAGGACAGGGGGCTGGAATGAGCAGTTCTTC
>16|-|-|TRBJ2-4|TRBV7-2
CASSSFQSRDRGAQYF
TGTGCCAGCAGCTCCTTCCAGTCCCGAGACAGAGGAGCCCAGTACTTC
>13|-|few|TRBJ1-6|TRBV20-1
CSAKGTGNSPLHF
TGCAGTGCTAAGGGGACGGGTAATTCACCCCTCCACTTT
>19|TRBD2|-|TRBJ2-5|TRBV4-2
CASSQEDRAGVIGQETQYF
TGTGCCAGCAGCCAAGAAGATAGGGCGGGAGTGATAGGACAAGAGACCCAGTACTTC
>12|-|-|TRBJ2-1|TRBV28
CASSPHYNEQFF
TGTGCCAGCAGTCCACACTACAATGAGCAGTTCTTC
>15|TRBD1|-|TRBJ2-1|TRBV2
CASSEGTGTVNEQFF
TGTGCCAGCAGTGAAGGGACAGGGACGGTGAATGAGCAGTTCTTC
>15|TRBD2|-|TRBJ2-3|TRBV20-1
CSVHSGGAISDTQYF
TGCAGTGTCCACAGCGGGGGGGCAATATCAGATACGCAGTATTTT
>14|TRBD2|few|TRBJ2-1|TRBV27
CASRASGGADEQFF
TGTGCCAGCAGAGCTAGCGGGGGGGCTGATGAGCAGTTCTTC
>16|-|-|TRBJ2-4|TRBV15
CATSRVSGIAKNIQYF
TGTGCCACCAGCAGAGTGTCAGGGATAGCCAAAAACATTCAGTACTTC